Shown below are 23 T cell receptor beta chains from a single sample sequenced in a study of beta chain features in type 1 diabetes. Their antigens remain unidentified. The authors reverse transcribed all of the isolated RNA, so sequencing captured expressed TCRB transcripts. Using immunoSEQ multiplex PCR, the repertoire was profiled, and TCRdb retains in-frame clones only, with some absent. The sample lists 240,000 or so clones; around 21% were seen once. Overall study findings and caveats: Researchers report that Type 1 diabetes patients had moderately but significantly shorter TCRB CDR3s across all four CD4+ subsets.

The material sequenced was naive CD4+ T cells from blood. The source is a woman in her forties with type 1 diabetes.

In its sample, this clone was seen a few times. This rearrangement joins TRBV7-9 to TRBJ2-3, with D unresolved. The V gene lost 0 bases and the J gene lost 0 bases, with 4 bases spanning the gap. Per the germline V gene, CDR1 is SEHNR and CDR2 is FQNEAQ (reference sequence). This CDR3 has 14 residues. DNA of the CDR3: TGTGCCAGCAGCTTAGCCCGGAGCACAGATACGCAGTATTTT. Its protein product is CASSLARSTDTQYF.

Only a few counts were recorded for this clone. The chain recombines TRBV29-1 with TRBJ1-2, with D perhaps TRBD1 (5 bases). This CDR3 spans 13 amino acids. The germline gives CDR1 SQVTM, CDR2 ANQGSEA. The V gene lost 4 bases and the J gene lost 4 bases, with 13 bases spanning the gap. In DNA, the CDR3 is TGCAGCGTTGTTCCCCAGGGAGGCTATGGCTACACCTTC. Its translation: CSVVPQGGYGYTF.

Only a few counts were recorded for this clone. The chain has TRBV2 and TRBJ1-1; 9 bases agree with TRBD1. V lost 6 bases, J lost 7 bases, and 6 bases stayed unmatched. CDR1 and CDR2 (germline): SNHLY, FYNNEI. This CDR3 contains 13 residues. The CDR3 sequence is CASRAGTGNEAFF. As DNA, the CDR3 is TGTGCCAGCAGAGCCGGGACAGGGAATGAAGCTTTCTTT.

The DNA of the CDR3 is TGCAGCGCCAGGGGTGGGGACGGAGAGACCCAGTACTTC. Its protein product is CSARGGDGETQYF. J is TRBJ2-5 and V is TRBV29-1; D is possibly TRBD1 (6 bases). Trimming pared 7 bases from V and 4 bases from J, leaving 16 bases between. The length of the CDR3 is 13 residues. Looked up from germline, CDR1 is SQVTM and CDR2 is ANQGSEA.

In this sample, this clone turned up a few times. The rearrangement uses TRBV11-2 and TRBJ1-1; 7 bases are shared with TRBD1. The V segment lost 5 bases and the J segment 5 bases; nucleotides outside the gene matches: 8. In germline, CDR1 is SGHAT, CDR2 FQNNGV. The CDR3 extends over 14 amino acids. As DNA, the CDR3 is TGTGCCAGCAGCCGAGGTAGGGGGCGGACTGAAGCTTTCTTT. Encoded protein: CASSRGRGRTEAFF.

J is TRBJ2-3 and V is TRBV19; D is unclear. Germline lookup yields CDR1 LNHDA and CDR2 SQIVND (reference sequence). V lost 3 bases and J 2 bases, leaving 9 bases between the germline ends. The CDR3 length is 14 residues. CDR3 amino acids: CASSILQDTDTQYF. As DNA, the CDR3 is TGTGCCAGTAGTATCTTGCAGGACACAGATACGCAGTATTTT.

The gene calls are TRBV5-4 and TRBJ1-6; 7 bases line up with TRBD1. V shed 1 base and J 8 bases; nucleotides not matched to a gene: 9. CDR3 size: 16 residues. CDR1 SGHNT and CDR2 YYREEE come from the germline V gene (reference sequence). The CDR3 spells CASSLMVGTAYSPLHF. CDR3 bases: TGTGCCAGCAGCTTGATGGTTGGGACAGCCTATTCACCCCTCCACTTT.

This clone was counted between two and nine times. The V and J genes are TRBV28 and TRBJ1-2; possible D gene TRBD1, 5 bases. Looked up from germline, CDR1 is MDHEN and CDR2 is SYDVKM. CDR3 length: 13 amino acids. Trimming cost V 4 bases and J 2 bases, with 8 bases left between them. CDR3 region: CASSSGINYGYTF. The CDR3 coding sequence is TGTGCCAGCAGTTCAGGGATAAACTATGGCTACACCTTC.

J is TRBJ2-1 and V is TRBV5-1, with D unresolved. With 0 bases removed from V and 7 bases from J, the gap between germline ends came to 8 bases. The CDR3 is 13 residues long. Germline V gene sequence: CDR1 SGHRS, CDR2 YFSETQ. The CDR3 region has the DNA TGCGCCAGCAGCTTGGTGGTCAGTAATGAGCAGTTCTTC. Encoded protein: CASSLVVSNEQFF.

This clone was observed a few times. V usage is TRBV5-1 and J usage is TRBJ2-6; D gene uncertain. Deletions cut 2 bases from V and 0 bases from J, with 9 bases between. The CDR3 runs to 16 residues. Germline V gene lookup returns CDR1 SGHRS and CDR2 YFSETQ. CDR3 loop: CASSFGGSSGANVLTF. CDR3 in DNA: TGCGCCAGCAGCTTCGGCGGCAGCTCTGGGGCCAACGTCCTGACTTTC. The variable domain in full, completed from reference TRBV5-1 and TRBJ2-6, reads KAGVTQTPRYLIKTRGQQVTLSCSPISGHRSVSWYQQTPGQGLQFLFEYFSETQRNKGNFPGRFSGRQFSNSRSEMNVSTLELGDSALYLCASSFGGSSGANVLTFGAGSRLTVL.

In DNA, the CDR3 is TGTGCCAGCAGCTTTAGGGGGAGACAGAATGAGCAGTTCTTC. Translation: CASSFRGRQNEQFF. The chain has TRBV7-9 and TRBJ2-1, with D possibly being TRBD1 (6 bases). The ends were cut back, 3 bases at V and 7 bases at J, with 13 bases in the middle. Germline CDR1 and CDR2: SEHNR and FQNEAQ (reference sequence). The CDR3 runs 14 residues.

The CDR3 spells CASSIRREVGNQPQHF. The CDR3 bases are TGTGCCAGCAGTATCCGCCGGGAGGTAGGGAATCAGCCCCAGCATTTT. V gene TRBV28 combines with J gene TRBJ1-5, with D unclear. The germline V gene has CDR1 MDHEN and CDR2 SYDVKM. V lost 5 bases and J lost 4, with 18 bases in between. The CDR3 extends over 16 amino acids.

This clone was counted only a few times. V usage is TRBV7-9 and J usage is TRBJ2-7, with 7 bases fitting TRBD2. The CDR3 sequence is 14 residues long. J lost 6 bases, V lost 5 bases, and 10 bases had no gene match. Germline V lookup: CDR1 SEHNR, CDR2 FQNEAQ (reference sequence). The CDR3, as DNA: TGTGCCAGCAGCCCCCGACTAGCCCCTAGCGAGCAGTACTTC. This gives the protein CASSPRLAPSEQYF.

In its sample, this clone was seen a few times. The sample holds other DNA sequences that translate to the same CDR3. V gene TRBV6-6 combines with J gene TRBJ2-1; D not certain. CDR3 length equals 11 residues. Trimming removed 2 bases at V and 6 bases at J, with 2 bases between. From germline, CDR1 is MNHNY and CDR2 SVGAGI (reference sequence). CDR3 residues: CASSYRNEQFF. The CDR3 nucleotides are TGTGCCAGCAGTTACCGCAATGAGCAGTTCTTC.

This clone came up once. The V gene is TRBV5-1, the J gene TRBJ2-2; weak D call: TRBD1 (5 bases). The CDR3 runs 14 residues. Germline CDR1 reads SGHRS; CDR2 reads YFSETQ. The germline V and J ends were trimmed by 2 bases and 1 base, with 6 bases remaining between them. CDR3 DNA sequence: TGCGCCAGCAGCTTCGACAGGAACACCGGGGAGCTGTTTTTT. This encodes CASSFDRNTGELFF. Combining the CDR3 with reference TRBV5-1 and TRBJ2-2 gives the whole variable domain KAGVTQTPRYLIKTRGQQVTLSCSPISGHRSVSWYQQTPGQGLQFLFEYFSETQRNKGNFPGRFSGRQFSNSRSEMNVSTLELGDSALYLCASSFDRNTGELFFGEGSRLTVL.

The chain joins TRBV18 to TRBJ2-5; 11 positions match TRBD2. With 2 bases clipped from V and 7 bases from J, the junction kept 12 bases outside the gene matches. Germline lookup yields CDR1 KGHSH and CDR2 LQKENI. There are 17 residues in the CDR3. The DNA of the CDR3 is TGTGCCAGCTCACCAGTCACCGGGACTAGCGGCGCAAGGACCCAGTACTTC. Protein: CASSPVTGTSGARTQYF.

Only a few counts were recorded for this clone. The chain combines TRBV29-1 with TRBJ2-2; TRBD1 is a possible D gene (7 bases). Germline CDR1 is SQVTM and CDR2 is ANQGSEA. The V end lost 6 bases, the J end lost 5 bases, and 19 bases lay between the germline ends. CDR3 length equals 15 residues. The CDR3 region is CSVSRLAGGTGELFF. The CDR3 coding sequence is TGCAGCGTGTCGAGATTGGCAGGGGGGACCGGGGAGCTGTTTTTT.

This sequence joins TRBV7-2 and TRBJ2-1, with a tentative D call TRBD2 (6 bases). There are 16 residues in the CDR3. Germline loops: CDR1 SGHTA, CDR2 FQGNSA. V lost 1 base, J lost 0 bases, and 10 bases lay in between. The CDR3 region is CASSLVGGDSYNEQFF. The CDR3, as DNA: TGTGCCAGCAGCTTAGTAGGAGGGGACTCCTACAATGAGCAGTTCTTC.

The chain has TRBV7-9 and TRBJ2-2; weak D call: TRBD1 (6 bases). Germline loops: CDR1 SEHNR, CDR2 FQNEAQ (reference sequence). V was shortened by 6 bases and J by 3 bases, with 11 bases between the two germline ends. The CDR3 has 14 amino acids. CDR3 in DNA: TGTGCCAGCAGAAGAGAGGGGGACACCGGGGAGCTGTTTTTT. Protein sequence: CASRREGDTGELFF.

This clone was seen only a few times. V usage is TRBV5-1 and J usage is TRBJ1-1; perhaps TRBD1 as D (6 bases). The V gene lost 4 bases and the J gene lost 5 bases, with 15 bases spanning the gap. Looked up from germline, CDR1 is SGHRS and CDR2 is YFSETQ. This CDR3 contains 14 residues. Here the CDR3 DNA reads TGCGCCAGCAGCCATAACAGGGAGAGAACTGAAGCTTTCTTT. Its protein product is CASSHNRERTEAFF.

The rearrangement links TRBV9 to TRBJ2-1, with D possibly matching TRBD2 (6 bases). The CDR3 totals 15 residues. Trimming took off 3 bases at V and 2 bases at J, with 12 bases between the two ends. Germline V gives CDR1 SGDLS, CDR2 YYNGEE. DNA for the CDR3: TGTGCCAGCAGCGGAGGAGGGTCGACCTACAATGAGCAGTTCTTC. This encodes CASSGGGSTYNEQFF.

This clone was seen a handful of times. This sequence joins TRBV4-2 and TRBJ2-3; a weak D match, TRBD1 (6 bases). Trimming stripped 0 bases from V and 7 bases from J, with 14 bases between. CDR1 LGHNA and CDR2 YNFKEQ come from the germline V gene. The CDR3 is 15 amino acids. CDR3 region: CASSQDLLGQNTQYF. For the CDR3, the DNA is TGTGCCAGCAGCCAAGATTTGTTGGGACAAAATACGCAGTATTTT.

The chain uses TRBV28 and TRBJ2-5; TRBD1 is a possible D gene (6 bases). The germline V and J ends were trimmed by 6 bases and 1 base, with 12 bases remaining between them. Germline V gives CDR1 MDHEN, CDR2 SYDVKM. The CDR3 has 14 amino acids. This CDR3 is CASSATGFQETQYF. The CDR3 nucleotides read TGTGCCAGCAGCGCCACAGGGTTCCAAGAGACCCAGTACTTC.